A single T cell receptor beta chain is shown here with its context. This clone was seen a few times. Its recognized antigen is unknown. Base qualities are not recorded, but no much larger clone differs from it by a single base. The immunoSEQ hsTCRB v3.0 assay was used at survey level resolution to sequence the TRB variable region. TRB sequencing targeted a depth of 40,000-50,000 T-cell genomes per sample. An Illumina MiSeq with a v3 150-cycle kit was used to sequence the pooled TRB libraries. On the study's bioinformatics: Repertoire analysis was performed in R inside a reproducible Nextflow workflow that covered QC, data transformation and analysis. LymphoSeq2, an R package for exploring AIRR-Seq data, was used to implement custom analyses. After excluding a few samples that yielded fewer than 5000 total TRB sequences, approximately 170 HIV repertoires remained for analysis. Among the roughly 180 retained HIV repertoires, 55 to 65 were collected before ART initiation and around 130 after ART initiation. Repertoires were downsampled to 5000 TRB nucleotide sequences, with summary statistics averaged over 100 downsampling iterations. The analysis kept only TRB sequences whose CDR3 regions were at least seven amino acids long. A Shannon entropy-derived clonality score and the Gini coefficient were used to measure diversity. In the repertoire networks, any two of the top 5000 CDR3 amino acid sequences were linked whenever the two sequences differed by an edit distance of one. For TRB CDR3 amino acid sequences, antigen specificity groups and MHC restriction were predicted with GLIPH2. To flag known CMV, EBV, HIV or tissue antigen associations, CDR3 amino acid sequences were matched against VDJdb and McPAS-TCR. Pre-ART, post-ART and control groups were compared with Wilcoxon signed-rank tests and Holm-Bonferroni correction. The table comes from immuneACCESS by way of TCRdb, which keeps in-frame sequences with V and J called. Part of the clones is missing from these tables; in studies checked, under half for an unresolved V gene and the rest for unknown reasons. V and J calls and clone size are as listed in that table; D and trimming were resolved from the DNA. The table for this sample lists 21,000 or so clones; 88% of them were counted only once. The ten largest clones take up around 3.2% of the sample.

This entry is derived from a study of long-term antiretroviral therapy in people with HIV (dated by TCRdb to between 2022 and 2023). Notes on the research overall: The earliest samples were collected about a decade before the 2015 WHO recommendation for immediate ART, when ART was typically delayed until CD4 counts fell. A retrospective serial study tested whether changes in peripheral blood TRB repertoire composition and diversity were associated with ART initiation and durable HIV suppression. A total of approximately 200 cryopreserved PBMC samples came from approximately 30 adults with confirmed HIV infection and were collected serially over a mean of about six years (range 1-12). Among the 30 to 35 participants with HIV, over nine were female. No cross-contamination during QIAcube processing was seen in test extractions of a monoclonal T-cell line run alongside around 30 polyclonal samples.

CDR1 and CDR2, looked up from the germline V gene (reference sequence), are SGHNT and YYREEE. For this chain, trimming is 3 bases at the V end and 9 bases at the J end, and the number of junction bases without a gene match is 8. The CDR3 has 15 amino acids, counting the end cysteine and phenylalanine. Only CDR3 DNA remains: 45 bases, in frame from the first base. Participants were included only if at least one PBMC sample before ART initiation and at least two post-ART samples were available. Treatment was received in the United States of America by all participants with HIV. Cryopreserved samples of about 0.95-11 million PBMC were thawed and washed before DNA extraction. At the time of the earliest PBMC sample, participants with HIV were aged between about 23 and 54 years. PBMC samples from each participant spanned 1-4 timepoints before ART initiation and 2-8 timepoints after ART initiation, with a median of 7 samples. For every participant, serial HIV viral load, CD4+ T-cell count, ART history and demographic data were obtained. Genomic DNA was extracted from unsorted PBMC with a Qiagen kit on a QIAcube, processed in batches of 12 samples.

Results and caveats for the whole study, not just this receptor: Expanded TRB clones identified before ART initiation dominated the repertoire at all time points, although this dominance fluctuated and declined in many PLHIV after ART. The samples were dated from about 2004 to 2018, and the ART regimens that were used may be less effective than current ART regimens. HIV repertoires had narrower CDR3 length ranges than controls, and the network structure suggested an antigen-experienced repertoire that shifted only slightly toward naive after ART. Starting ART was linked to a significant rise in TRB diversity, yet even after long-term ART the diversity remained significantly lower than in transplant donor controls. Because PBMC availability was limited, only the TCR beta chain was sequenced, with no alpha chain pairing. Unsorted PBMC were profiled instead of sorted CD4+ and CD8+ T cells because pre-ART samples had limited cell numbers. Inferences about post-ART repertoire changes were limited because no data were available on ART adherence, viral resistance or therapy changes.

This chain joins TRBV5-4 to TRBJ1-6, and TRBD1 aligns with 8 junction nucleotides. This sample comprised unsorted PBMCs, obtained 2.3 years after starting antiretroviral therapy. The source is a man aged 55 to 70 with HIV. The CDR3 sequence is CASSWGTGGISPLHF. The DNA is TGTGCCAGCAGCTGGGGGACAGGCGGGATTTCACCCCTCCACTTT.